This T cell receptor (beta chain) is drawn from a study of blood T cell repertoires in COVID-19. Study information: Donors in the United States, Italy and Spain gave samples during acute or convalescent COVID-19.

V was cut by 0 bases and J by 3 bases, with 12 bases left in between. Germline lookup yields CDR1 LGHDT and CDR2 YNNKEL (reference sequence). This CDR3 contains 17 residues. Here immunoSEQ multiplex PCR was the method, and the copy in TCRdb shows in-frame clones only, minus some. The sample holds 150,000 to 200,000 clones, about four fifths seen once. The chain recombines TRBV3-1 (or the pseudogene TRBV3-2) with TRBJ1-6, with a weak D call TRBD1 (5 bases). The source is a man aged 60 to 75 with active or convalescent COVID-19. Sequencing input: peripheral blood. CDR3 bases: TGTGCCAGCAGCCAAGATAAACGACAGTTCTATAATTCACCCCTCCACTTT. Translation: CASSQDKRQFYNSPLHF.